Each of the 10 T cell receptor beta chains below was sequenced from the same sample in a study of blood T cell repertoires in COVID-19. TCRdb keeps only in-frame clones here, not all; method: immunoSEQ multiplex PCR. The sample includes about 69,000 clones, 79% of them seen just once. The material sequenced was peripheral blood. The receptor source for this set is a human donor in a cohort sampled during active COVID-19.

The V gene is TRBV4-1, the J gene TRBJ2-3; 14 positions agree with TRBD2. Germline lookup yields CDR1 MGHRA and CDR2 YSYEKL. V trimming: 5 bases; J trimming: 8 bases; junction bases outside the gene matches: 3. The CDR3 covers 14 residues. In nucleotides, the CDR3 is TGCGCCAGCAGCTGGACTAGCGGGGGGTCTACGCAGTATTTT. It translates to CASSWTSGGSTQYF.

The chain links TRBV27 to TRBJ1-4, with 12 bases fitting TRBD1. CDR1 is MNHEY and CDR2 is SMNVEV in the germline V gene (reference sequence). The J segment lost 3 bases and the V segment lost 7 bases, leaving 9 bases of the junction unmatched. This CDR3 contains 17 residues. CDR3 sequence: CASKGSGQGASNEKLFF. CDR3 sequence (DNA): TGTGCCAGCAAAGGCTCGGGACAGGGGGCTTCTAATGAAAAACTGTTTTTT. The entire variable domain, with the rest obtained from reference TRBV27 and TRBJ1-4, is as follows: EAQVTQNPRYLITVTGKKLTVTCSQNMNHEYMSWYRQDPGLGLRQIYYSMNVEVTDKGDVPEGYKVSRKEKRNFPLILESPSPNQTSLYFCASKGSGQGASNEKLFFGSGTQLSVL.

The chain uses TRBV9 and TRBJ1-4; D is uncertain. Trimming cost V 3 bases and J 1 base, with 10 bases left between them. CDR1 and CDR2 from the germline V gene are SGDLS and YYNGEE. This CDR3 contains 15 residues. The CDR3 protein is CASSARMKTNEKLFF. The CDR3 bases are TGTGCCAGCAGCGCCAGGATGAAAACTAATGAAAAACTGTTTTTT.

The rearrangement uses TRBV28 and TRBJ1-5; D is uncertain. CDR1 is MDHEN, CDR2 SYDVKM, per germline. The germline V and J ends were trimmed by 5 bases and 7 bases, with 12 bases remaining between them. CDR3 length equals 13 residues. The CDR3 spells CASSPQEFQPQHF. The CDR3, as DNA: TGTGCCAGCAGTCCGCAGGAATTCCAGCCCCAGCATTTT.

CDR3 nucleotide sequence: TGTGCCAGCAGCTTGGACGGACAGACTGAAGCTTTCTTT. It encodes CASSLDGQTEAFF. The genes are TRBV11-2 and TRBJ1-1; D perhaps matches TRBD1 (6 bases). Trimming took 3 bases from V and 5 from J, leaving 10 bases between them. CDR3 size: 13 residues. Germline V CDR1 and CDR2: SGHAT, FQNNGV.

The V and J genes are TRBV19 and TRBJ1-1; 9 positions match TRBD1. The CDR3 contains 14 residues. The V gene's germline CDR1 is LNHDA and CDR2 SQIVND (reference sequence). J was trimmed by 1 base and V by 6 bases; bases with no gene match: 3. Here the CDR3 DNA reads TGTGCCAGTAGCGTGACAGGGGGGAACACTGAAGCTTTCTTT. Its translation is CASSVTGGNTEAFF. Full variable domain (missing parts from reference TRBV19 and TRBJ1-1): DGGITQSPKYLFRKEGQNVTLSCEQNLNHDAMYWYRQDPGQGLRLIYYSQIVNDFQKGDIAEGYSVSREKKESFPLTVTSAQKNPTAFYLCASSVTGGNTEAFFGQGTRLTVV.

The chain employs TRBV18 and TRBJ1-2, with 8 nucleotides matching TRBD1. The CDR3 is made up of 15 amino acids. Germline loops: CDR1 KGHSH, CDR2 LQKENI. The V gene end was trimmed by 3 bases and the J gene end by 0 bases; junction bases not matched to a gene: 3. The CDR3 DNA sequence: TGTGCCAGCTCACCTCAGGGGGCAACTAACTATGGCTACACCTTC. This encodes CASSPQGATNYGYTF.

This chain connects TRBV28 to TRBJ1-6, with D perhaps matching TRBD1 (5 bases). Germline assignment: CDR1 MDHEN and CDR2 SYDVKM. Trimming removed 8 bases from V and 0 bases from J, with 8 bases in between. The CDR3 runs to 14 residues. The CDR3 DNA reads TGTGCCAGCGGGGCGAGCTCCTATAATTCACCCCTCCACTTT. Protein sequence: CASGASSYNSPLHF. Full variable domain (remainder filled in from reference TRBV28 and TRBJ1-6): DVKVTQSSRYLVKRTGEKVFLECVQDMDHENMFWYRQDPGLGLRLIYFSYDVKMKEKGDIPEGYSVSREKKERFSLILESASTNQTSMYLCASGASSYNSPLHFGNGTRLTVT.

The chain uses TRBV6-5 and TRBJ1-5; TRBD1 matches at 8 bases. Germline V gene data show CDR1 as MNHEY and CDR2 as SVGAGI. V shed 6 bases, J shed 0 bases, and the junction held 4 bases outside the gene matches. The CDR3 runs 15 residues. The CDR3 coding sequence is TGTGCCAGCAGAACGACAGGGGATAGCAATCAGCCCCAGCATTTT. This codes for CASRTTGDSNQPQHF.

The chain has TRBV21-1 and TRBJ2-7; TRBD1 reflects the table's D call only, with no check against the DNA. TRBV21-1 is termed a pseudogene. The CDR3 runs 15 residues. The CDR3 nucleotides read TGTGCCAGCAGCAAAGCGGGCGGACAGTCCTACGAGCAGTACTTC. This encodes CASSKAGGQSYEQYF.